This T cell receptor (beta chain) is from a study of CD8 T cells in Susac syndrome. Germline assignment: CDR1 LGHDT and CDR2 YNNKEL (reference sequence). The CDR3 is 14 residues long. V shed 3 bases and J 3 bases; nucleotides not matched to a gene: 3. Random hexamers were used to reverse transcribe an amount of about 0.45 to 1 ug RNA. MiXCR, run by TCRdb on the immunoSEQ multiplex PCR reads, gives a single entry per CDR3 protein. In the table there are some 120,000 distinct CDR3 sequences, around 92% of which are singletons. The origin of this receptor is a human donor in good health. The rearrangement joins TRBV3-1 to TRBJ1-1, with 8 bases fitting TRBD1. Sequences were obtained from CD8+ T cells from PBMCs. This chain's CDR3 is CASSQARGHTEAFF. The CDR3 nucleotides are TGTGCCAGCAGCCAGGCCAGGGGGCACACTGAAGCTTTCTTT.